This T cell receptor beta chain comes out of a study of technical replicates of blood from a few donors. Sequenced by immunoSEQ multiplex PCR; TCRdb stores in-frame clones only, minus some. The profile covers roughly 69,000 clones, with around 86% appearing a single time and 5% to 6.5% taken by the ten largest. This CDR3 is 13 amino acids long. Germline CDR1 GTSNPN, CDR2 SVGIG (reference sequence). Trimming removed 5 bases at V and 6 bases at J, with 14 bases between. V gene TRBV30 combines with J gene TRBJ2-1; D gene uncertain. Sequenced input: PBMCs. The sequence was collected from a human donor in good health. Some clones in this sample may be carry-over from other donors' samples. As DNA, the CDR3 is TGTGCCTGGGCCTCCGTAGTTCCCAATGAGCAGTTCTTC. Amino acid sequence: CAWASVVPNEQFF.